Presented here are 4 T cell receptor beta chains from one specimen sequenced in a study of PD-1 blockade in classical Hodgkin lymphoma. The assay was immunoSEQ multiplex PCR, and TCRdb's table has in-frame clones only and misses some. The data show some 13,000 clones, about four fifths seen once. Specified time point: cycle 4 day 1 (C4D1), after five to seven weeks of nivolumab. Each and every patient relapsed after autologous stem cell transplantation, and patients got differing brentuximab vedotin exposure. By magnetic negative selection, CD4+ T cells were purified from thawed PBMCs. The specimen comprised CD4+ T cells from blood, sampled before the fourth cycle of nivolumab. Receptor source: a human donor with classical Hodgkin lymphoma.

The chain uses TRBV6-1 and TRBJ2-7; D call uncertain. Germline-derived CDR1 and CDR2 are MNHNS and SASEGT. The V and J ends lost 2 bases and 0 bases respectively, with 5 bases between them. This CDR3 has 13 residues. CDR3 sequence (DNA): TGTGCCAGCAGTGAACTCGGCTCCTACGAGCAGTACTTC. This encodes CASSELGSYEQYF.

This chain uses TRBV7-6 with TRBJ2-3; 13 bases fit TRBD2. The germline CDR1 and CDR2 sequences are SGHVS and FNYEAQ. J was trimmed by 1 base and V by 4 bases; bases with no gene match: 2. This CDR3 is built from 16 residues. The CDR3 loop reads CASSWTSGRGTDTQYF. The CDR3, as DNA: TGTGCCAGCAGCTGGACTAGCGGGAGAGGCACAGATACGCAGTATTTT.

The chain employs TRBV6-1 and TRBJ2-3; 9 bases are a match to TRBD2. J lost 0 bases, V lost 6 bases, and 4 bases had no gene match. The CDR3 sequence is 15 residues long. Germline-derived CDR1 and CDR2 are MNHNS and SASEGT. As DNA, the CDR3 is TGTGCCAGCAGCGAGCGGGGGGCAAGCACAGATACGCAGTATTTT. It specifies CASSERGASTDTQYF.

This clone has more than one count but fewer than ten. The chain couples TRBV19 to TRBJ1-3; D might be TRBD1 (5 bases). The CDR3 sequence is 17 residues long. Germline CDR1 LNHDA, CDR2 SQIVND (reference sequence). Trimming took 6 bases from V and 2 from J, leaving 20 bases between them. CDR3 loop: CASRAWLSGSTGNTIYF. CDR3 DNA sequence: TGTGCCAGTAGGGCTTGGCTCTCAGGGTCAACTGGAAACACCATATATTTT. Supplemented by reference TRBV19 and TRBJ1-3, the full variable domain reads DGGITQSPKYLFRKEGQNVTLSCEQNLNHDAMYWYRQDPGQGLRLIYYSQIVNDFQKGDIAEGYSVSREKKESFPLTVTSAQKNPTAFYLCASRAWLSGSTGNTIYFGEGSWLTVV.